This T cell receptor (beta chain) comes out of a study of CD4 T cells in relation to SARS-CoV-2 and coronaviruses. Using immunoSEQ multiplex PCR, the repertoire was profiled, and TCRdb retains in-frame clones only, with some absent. The data hold under 50,000 clones, with roughly 90% observed a single time. Trimming took off 6 bases at V and 0 bases at J, with 9 bases between the two ends. The CDR3 sequence is 13 residues long. Germline-derived CDR1 and CDR2 are ENHRY and SYGVKD. The TCR comes from an adult with COVID-19. What was sequenced was memory CD4+ T cells from PBMCs. The rearrangement links TRBV10-3 to TRBJ2-7; D could derive from TRBD1 or TRBD2 (5 bases each). The chain's CDR3 is CAIRGTDSYEQYF. For the CDR3, the DNA is TGTGCCATCAGGGGGACGGACTCCTACGAGCAGTACTTC.